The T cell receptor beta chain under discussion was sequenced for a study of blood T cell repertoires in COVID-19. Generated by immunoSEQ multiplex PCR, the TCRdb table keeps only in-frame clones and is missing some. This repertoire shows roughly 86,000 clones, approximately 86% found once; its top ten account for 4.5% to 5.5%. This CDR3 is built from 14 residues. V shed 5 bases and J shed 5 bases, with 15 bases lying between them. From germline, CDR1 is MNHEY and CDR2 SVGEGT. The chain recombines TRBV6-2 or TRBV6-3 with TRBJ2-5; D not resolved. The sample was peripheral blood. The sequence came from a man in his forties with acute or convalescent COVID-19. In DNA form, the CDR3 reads TGTGCCAGCAGTCCGCTAGGTCGGAAGGAGACCCAGTACTTC. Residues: CASSPLGRKETQYF.